This T cell receptor (beta chain) was recovered during a study of shared clonotypes between healthy human individuals. Study-level results: The generation probabilities recorded for non-shared clonotypes fell below those of clonotypes shared by all four donors. Clonotype sharing across several donors was observed for about 5.2% of naive CD4 clonotypes.

Naive CD8 isolation took CD45RO-negative cells positively selected for CCR7 and excluded terminally differentiated effector memory CD45RA+ cells. The CDR3 has 15 amino acids. V trimming: 4 bases; J trimming: 4 bases; junction bases outside the gene matches: 4. Germline-derived CDR1 and CDR2 are LGHNA and YSLEER. Remarks on this clone: Its matching antigen is unknown.

Assay execution took place at the deep level. The table came from immunoSEQ multiplex PCR; TCRdb's copy has only in-frame clones and leaves some out. The sample includes approximately 2,000,000 clones, roughly 93% of them seen just once. The V call is TRBV4-3, the J call TRBJ1-1, with 12 bases fitting TRBD1. The source of this sequence is a man between 18 and 29 years old in good health. Some clones in this sample may be carry-over from other donors' samples. The sequencing input was naive CD8+ T cells from PBMCs. The CDR3 spells CASSPGTGGITEAFF. In DNA form, the CDR3 reads TGCGCCAGCAGCCCTGGGACAGGGGGCATCACTGAAGCTTTCTTT.